The entry below gives a single TCR beta chain sequence along with its context. Its antigen has not been determined. Within one base of it there is no much larger clone, and no base qualities were kept. These data are taken from a study of blood T cells in healthy people across ages (dated by TCRdb to the mid-2010s). About the full investigation: In model experiments, roughly one uniquely barcoded TCR beta cDNA molecule per two T cells was captured by template switching. Using deep sequencing normalized with unique cDNA molecular identifiers, the study measured how TCR beta repertoire diversity changes with age. The donors were divided into four age groups: young (average around 16 years), middle-aged (roughly 42), aged (approximately 62) and long-lived (82). To avoid experimental bias, donors of different ages were randomly spread across the sequencing lanes. For two donors (one aged 18 to 29 and one aged 80 or older), the study analyzed two additional independent replicas of 1 million unique cDNA reads from the same blood draw. What the study reported, not specific to this receptor: Compared with the aged group, more naive CD4+ T cells, fewer expanded clones and increased TCR diversity were shown by the long-lived group, suggesting age selection. A strong correlation was found between observed TCR beta diversity and the percentage of naive T cells measured by flow cytometry. The CMV infection status of donors was not known, potentially confounding age-related changes in expanded clonotypes. Observed TCR beta diversity per million T cells fell roughly linearly with age, and a significant reduction was already apparent by age roughly 40. Because profiling used bulk unsorted PBMCs, naive and antigen-experienced compartments could not be compared conclusively. Estimates of total diversity based on one million sequenced T cells were regarded as lower bounds and as underestimates.

From the germline V gene, CDR1 is LGHNT and CDR2 is FRNRAP. V sheds 5 bases and J sheds 5 bases, leaving 9 bases between their ends. The CDR3 contains 12 residues, cysteine and phenylalanine counted. The retained sequence is limited to the CDR3, 36 bases, with the frame set at the first base. Library creation used 5' RACE. The instrument given in TCRdb is Illumina HiSeq 2500. A second roughly 6 to 11 cycle PCR used a sample-barcoded 5' primer and a J-beta primer mix. A template-switch 5' adaptor carrying 12 random nucleotides introduced a unique molecular identifier onto each TCR beta cDNA molecule. Each sample yielded at least 2.5 million CDR3-containing paired-end reads. First-strand cDNA was synthesized from all RNA with the Mint cDNA synthesis kit, primed by a TRBC-specific oligonucleotide. Following uracil-DNA glycosylase treatment, a first 18-cycle PCR with universal primers M1SS and BC2_uni_R was performed on all cDNA. In the paper's pipeline: Each sample was normalized by randomly selecting 1 million high-quality reads, each carrying a distinct molecular identifier. Reads sharing molecular identifiers were discarded rather than binned into consensus sequences. CDR3 identification, clonotype clustering and error correction used MiTCR with a Q25 quality threshold and the strictest error-elimination algorithm. A nonparametric unseen species model with Euler transformation was used to estimate lower-bound total TCR beta diversity. TCRdb's own reprocessing of the public reads used fastp at Q25 and MiXCR and kept productive beta chains. Under each unique CDR3 protein, matching rows form one entry showing the most common genes and DNA. These V and J calls rely on TCRdb rather than the paper's analysis. The sample yields about 630,000 distinct CDR3 sequences; around 20% were counted once. The ten largest make up 3% to 4.5% of the sample.

The 39 donors, aged 6 to 90 years, were systemically healthy Caucasian individuals from Russia. Each donor gave around 9.5 milliliters of peripheral blood, collected into EDTA-treated Vacutainer tubes. Ficoll-Paque density-gradient centrifugation was used to isolate PBMCs, with at least 7 million obtained per sample. Total RNA, at least 5 micrograms per sample, was extracted from PBMCs with Trizol reagent. The percentages of naive CD45RAhigh/CD27high T cells were determined by flow cytometry on a PBMC aliquot from every donor. The chain is encoded by TRBV12-5 joined to TRBJ2-5, with no D gene named confidently. The sample was blood. This receptor was obtained from a man in his sixties or seventies in good health. The CDR3 corresponds to CASGHHGETQYF. The nucleotide sequence reads TGTGCTAGTGGTCATCACGGGGAGACCCAGTACTTC. The full variable domain, completed from the reference TRBV12-5 and TRBJ2-5 proteins outside the CDR3, reads DARVTQTPRHKVTEMGQEVTMRCQPILGHNTVFWYRQTMMQGLELLAYFRNRAPLDDSGMPKDRFSAEMPDATLATLKIQPSEPRDSAVYFCASGHHGETQYFGPGTRLLVL.